This TCR beta chain was recorded in a study of blood T cell repertoires in COVID-19. Study as a whole: Collection of acute and convalescent COVID-19 samples took place in the United States, Italy and Spain. Sources were T cells, B-cell-depleted T cells, or PBMCs; the material itself was cDNA or gDNA.

In the authors' workflow: The authors estimated nucleated cell counts from reference gene primer amplification. Repertoires were generated with immunoSEQ multiplex PCR, while TCRdb's copy carries only in-frame clones and drops some. That table furnishes V, J and clone size, whereas the DNA furnished D and trimming. The repertoire holds over 150,000 clones, with 70% to 85% as singletons. Between the trimmed V and J ends, which lost 5 bases and 6 bases, there was a span of 16 bases. This CDR3 is 15 amino acids long. CDR1 is WSHSY and CDR2 is SAAADI in the germline V gene. The sequenced material came from peripheral blood. This rearrangement joins TRBV10-2 to TRBJ2-2; TRBD2 might be the D (7 bases). This TCR derives from a woman aged 45 to 65 with acute or convalescent COVID-19. CDR3 DNA: TGCGCCAGCAGTAACCGGGGGGCGGGCCCCGGGGAGCTGTTTTTT. This encodes CASSNRGAGPGELFF.